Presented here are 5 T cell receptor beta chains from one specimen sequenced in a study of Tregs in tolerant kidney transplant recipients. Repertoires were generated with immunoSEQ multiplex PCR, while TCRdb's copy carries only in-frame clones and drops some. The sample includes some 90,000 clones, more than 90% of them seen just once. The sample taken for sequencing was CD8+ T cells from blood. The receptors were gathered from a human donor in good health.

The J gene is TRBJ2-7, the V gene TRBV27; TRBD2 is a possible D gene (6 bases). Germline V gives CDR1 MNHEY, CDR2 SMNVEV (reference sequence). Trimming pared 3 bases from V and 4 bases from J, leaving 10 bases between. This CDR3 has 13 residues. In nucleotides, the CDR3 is TGTGCCAGCAGTTTCGTCGGGAGTTACGAGCAGTACTTC. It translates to CASSFVGSYEQYF.

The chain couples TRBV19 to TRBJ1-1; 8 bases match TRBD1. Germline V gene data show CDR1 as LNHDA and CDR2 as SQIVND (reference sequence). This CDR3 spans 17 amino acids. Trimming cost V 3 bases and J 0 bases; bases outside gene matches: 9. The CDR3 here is CASSILPGTGMNTEAFF. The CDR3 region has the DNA TGTGCCAGTAGTATTTTGCCGGGGACAGGAATGAACACTGAAGCTTTCTTT.

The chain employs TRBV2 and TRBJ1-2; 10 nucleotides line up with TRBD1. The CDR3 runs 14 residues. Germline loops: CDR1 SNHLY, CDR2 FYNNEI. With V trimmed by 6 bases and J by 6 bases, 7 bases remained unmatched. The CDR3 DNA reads TGTGCCAGCAGGCCGGGACAGGGGTACAATGGCTACACCTTC. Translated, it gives CASRPGQGYNGYTF.

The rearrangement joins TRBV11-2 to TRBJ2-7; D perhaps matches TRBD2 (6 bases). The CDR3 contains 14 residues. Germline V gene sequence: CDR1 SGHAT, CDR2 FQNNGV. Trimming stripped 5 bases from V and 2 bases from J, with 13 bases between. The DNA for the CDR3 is TGTGCCAGCAGCCCCTTGGGGGGAGCCTACGAGCAGTACTTC. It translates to CASSPLGGAYEQYF.

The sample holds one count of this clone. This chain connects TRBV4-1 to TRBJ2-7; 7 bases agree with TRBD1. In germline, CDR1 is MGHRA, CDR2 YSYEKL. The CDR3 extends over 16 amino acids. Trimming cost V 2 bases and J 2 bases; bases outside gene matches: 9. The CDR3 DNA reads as TGCGCCAGCAGCCAATCCGACAGGGTAGGGGCCTACGAGCAGTACTTC. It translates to CASSQSDRVGAYEQYF.